These 7 T cell receptor beta chains originate from one sample sequenced in a study of neurological immune-mediated disorders. TCRdb re-derived calls from the 5' RACE reads in MiXCR, one entry per CDR3 protein. The data show about 48,000 distinct CDR3 sequences, about 5.6% seen once. Sequencing was carried out using CD4+ T cells from blood. The receptors shown here come from a woman aged 18-29 years with multiple sclerosis.

This clonotype was counted at least ten times. The rearrangement joins TRBV4-3 to TRBJ2-3; TRBD2 aligns across 7 bases. Germline CDR1 LGHNA, CDR2 YSLEER. V trimming: 0 bases; J trimming: 3 bases; junction bases outside the gene matches: 6. The CDR3 loop spans 16 amino acids. CDR3 in DNA: TGCGCCAGCAGCCAAGAAATAAGCGGGGCAACAGATACGCAGTATTTT. It specifies CASSQEISGATDTQYF.

The table lists this clonotype with many counts. The J gene is TRBJ2-2, the V gene TRBV20-1; tentative D call: TRBD2 (6 bases). Germline loops: CDR1 DFQATT, CDR2 SNEGSKA (reference sequence). V was pared by 2 bases and J by 4 bases, with 17 bases between. This CDR3 comprises 16 residues. As DNA, the CDR3 is TGCAGTGCTAGATTAGCGGAACCTTGGGGCACCGGGGAGCTGTTTTTT. Translating gives CSARLAEPWGTGELFF.

This clonotype came up many times. The rearrangement joins TRBV5-1 to TRBJ2-1; D tentatively reads TRBD1 or TRBD2 (6 bases each). V lost 3 bases and J 6 bases, leaving 16 bases between the germline ends. CDR3 length: 15 residues. Looked up from germline, CDR1 is SGHRS and CDR2 is YFSETQ. The CDR3 DNA reads as TGCGCCAGCAGCTCTTCGAGGGGGGTTGGCAATGAGCAGTTCTTC. It codes for CASSSSRGVGNEQFF.

The rearrangement joins TRBV7-9 to TRBJ2-1; TRBD2 matches 7 bases. The CDR3 is made up of 16 amino acids. The ends lost 1 base at V and 3 bases at J; junction bases unmatched: 6. Germline V gene sequence: CDR1 SEHNR, CDR2 FQNEAQ (reference sequence). The DNA of the CDR3 is TGTGCCAGCAGCTTAGGGGCTAGCGGTAACTACAATGAGCAGTTCTTC. As protein: CASSLGASGNYNEQFF.

This clonotype was detected many times. The CDR3 DNA follows: TGTGCCAGCAGTTCTCCGGGACAGGGGGCGGGCTATGGCTACACCTTC. Protein product: CASSSPGQGAGYGYTF. V and J are TRBV6-5 and TRBJ1-2; 12 bases agree with TRBD1. Germline V CDR1 and CDR2: MNHEY, SVGAGI. The CDR3 runs 16 residues. V dropped 4 bases and J dropped 4; count of bases not matched to a gene: 7.

This clonotype has a count of ten or more. V is TRBV18 and J is TRBJ2-7; 9 nucleotides align to TRBD1. V dropped 9 bases and J dropped 0; count of bases not matched to a gene: 6. Germline V gene data show CDR1 as KGHSH and CDR2 as LQKENI. The CDR3 totals 14 residues. DNA of the CDR3: TGTGCCAGTGCTGGACAGGGGAGCTCCTACGAGCAGTACTTC. Its translation: CASAGQGSSYEQYF.

This clonotype was picked up many times. The chain couples TRBV28 to TRBJ2-7; D is possibly TRBD2 (6 bases). V was cut by 6 bases and J by 7 bases, with 19 bases left in between. The length of the CDR3 is 14 residues. Looked up from germline, CDR1 is MDHEN and CDR2 is SYDVKM. The CDR3 region is CASSVGSVAGEQYF. The CDR3 DNA sequence: TGTGCCAGCAGCGTGGGGTCCGTCGCGGGAGAGCAGTACTTC. Drawing the rest from reference TRBV28 and TRBJ2-7, the complete variable domain is DVKVTQSSRYLVKRTGEKVFLECVQDMDHENMFWYRQDPGLGLRLIYFSYDVKMKEKGDIPEGYSVSREKKERFSLILESASTNQTSMYLCASSVGSVAGEQYFGPGTRLTVT.